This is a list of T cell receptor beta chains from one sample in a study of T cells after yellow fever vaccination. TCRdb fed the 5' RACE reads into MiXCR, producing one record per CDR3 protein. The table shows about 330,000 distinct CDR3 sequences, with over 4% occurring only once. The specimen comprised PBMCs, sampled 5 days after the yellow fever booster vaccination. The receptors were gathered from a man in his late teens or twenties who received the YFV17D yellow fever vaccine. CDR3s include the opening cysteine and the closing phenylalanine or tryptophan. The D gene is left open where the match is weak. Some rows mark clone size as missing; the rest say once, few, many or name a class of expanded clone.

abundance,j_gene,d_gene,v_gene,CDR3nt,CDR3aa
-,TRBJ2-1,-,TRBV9,TGTGCCAGCAGCGTATTAGATTGGGACAATGAGCAGTTCTTC,CASSVLDWDNEQFF
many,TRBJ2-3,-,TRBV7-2,TGTGCCAGCAGCTTAGCGGGGGTGCTGGATACGCAGTATTTT,CASSLAGVLDTQYF
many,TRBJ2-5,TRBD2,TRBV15,TGTGCCACCAGCAGACCTAGCGGGCGACAAGAGACCCAGTACTTC,CATSRPSGRQETQYF
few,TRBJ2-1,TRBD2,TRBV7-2,TGTGCCAGCAGCTGGTCCGCGGGGGGGCAGGGGGAGCAGTTCTTC,CASSWSAGGQGEQFF
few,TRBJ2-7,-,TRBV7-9,TGTGCCAGCGCCCCGGCGACTTCTTTTGAGCAGTACTTC,CASAPATSFEQYF
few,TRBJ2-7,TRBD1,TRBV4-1,TGCGCCAGCAGCCTAACGCAGGGGGCGCGTTACGAGCAGTACTTC,CASSLTQGARYEQYF
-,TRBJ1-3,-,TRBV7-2,TGTGCCAGCAGCTTAAACTTAGGTGGAAACACCATATATTTT,CASSLNLGGNTIYF
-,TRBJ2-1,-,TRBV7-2,TGTGCCAGCAGACTAACTGGTGGGGGCAGACACAATGAGCAGTTCTTC,CASRLTGGGRHNEQFF
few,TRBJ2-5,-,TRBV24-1,TGTGCCACCAGTGAGGACCCCGACAGGGAGGAAGAGACCCAGTACTTC,CATSEDPDREEETQYF
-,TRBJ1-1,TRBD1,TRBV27,TGTGCCAGCAGGGACAGGGTCTACATGAACACTGAAGCTTTCTTT,CASRDRVYMNTEAFF
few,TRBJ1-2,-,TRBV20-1,TGCAGTGCTAGAGATAGGGTTACCTATGGCTACACCTTC,CSARDRVTYGYTF
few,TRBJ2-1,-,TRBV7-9,TGTGCCAGCAGCTCAGAGGGCCCTAACCTTAACAATGAGCAGTTCTTC,CASSSEGPNLNNEQFF
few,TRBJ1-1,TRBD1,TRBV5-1,TGCGCCAGCAGCGCCGACAGGGGATCTGAAGCTTTCTTT,CASSADRGSEAFF
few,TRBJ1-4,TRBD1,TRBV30,TGTGCCTGGAATAACCGGGACAGACTAGAAAAACTGTTTTTT,CAWNNRDRLEKLFF
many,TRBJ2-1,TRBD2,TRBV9,TGTGCCAGCAGCCCCTCTCTGTGGACTAGCGGGGGGAGCTCCTACAATGAGCAGTTCTTC,CASSPSLWTSGGSSYNEQFF
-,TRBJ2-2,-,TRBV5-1,TGCGCCAGCCGATCAGATACCGGGGAGCTGTTTTTT,CASRSDTGELFF
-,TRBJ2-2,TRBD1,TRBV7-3,TGTGCCAGCAGCGAGGGGGCTTTGATGTACACCGGGGAGCTGTTTTTT,CASSEGALMYTGELFF
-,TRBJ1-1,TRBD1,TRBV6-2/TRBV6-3,TGTGCCAGCAGTCCTACAACAGGGGGGAACACTGAAGCTTTCTTT,CASSPTTGGNTEAFF
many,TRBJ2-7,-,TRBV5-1,TGCGCCAGCAGCTTGCTCGGCAGCTACGAGCAGTACTTC,CASSLLGSYEQYF
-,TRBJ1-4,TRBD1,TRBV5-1,TGCGCCAGCAGCTGGGACCCCGGACAGGGTGAAAAACTGTTTTTT,CASSWDPGQGEKLFF
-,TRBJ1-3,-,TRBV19,TGTGCCAGTAGTATTCGCGGCGACGGCTCTGGAAACACCATATATTTT,CASSIRGDGSGNTIYF
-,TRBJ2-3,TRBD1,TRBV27,TGTGCCAGCACCCTGCGGACAGGGGGCACAGATACGCAGTATTTT,CASTLRTGGTDTQYF
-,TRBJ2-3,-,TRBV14,TGTGCCAGCAGCCAAGAAATTTGGAAGGGAAGATATACAGATACGCAGTATTTT,CASSQEIWKGRYTDTQYF
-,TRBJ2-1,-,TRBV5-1,TGCGCCAGCAGCTGGACGACGGACTCCTACAATGAGCAGTTCTTC,CASSWTTDSYNEQFF
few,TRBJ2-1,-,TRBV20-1,TGCAGTGCTCCCGGGTGGCAGGGGTATGGTGAGCAGTTCTTC,CSAPGWQGYGEQFF
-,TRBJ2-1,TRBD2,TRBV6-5,TGTGCCAGCAGGCCCGTAGCGGGTACCCCCTACAATGAGCAGTTCTTC,CASRPVAGTPYNEQFF
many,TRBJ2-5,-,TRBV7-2,TGTGCCAGCAGCCTCCTCCGACGGGAGACCCAGTACTTC,CASSLLRRETQYF
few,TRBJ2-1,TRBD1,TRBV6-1,TGTGCCAGCACTTGGACAGGGAATGAGCAGTTCTTC,CASTWTGNEQFF
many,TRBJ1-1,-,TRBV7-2,TGTGCCAGCAGCTCCGGGATGAACACTGAAGCTTTCTTT,CASSSGMNTEAFF
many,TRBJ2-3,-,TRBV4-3,TGCGCCAGCAGCCAAGTCGGCGGGTTCGCTAGCACAGATACGCAGTATTTT,CASSQVGGFASTDTQYF
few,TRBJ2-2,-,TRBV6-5,TGTGCCAGCAGTTACGCAGCAGCGTCGAACACCGGGGAGCTGTTTTTT,CASSYAAASNTGELFF
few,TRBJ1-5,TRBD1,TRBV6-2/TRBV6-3,TGTGCCAGCAGTTGGGACAGAGTTGATCAGCCCCAGCATTTT,CASSWDRVDQPQHF
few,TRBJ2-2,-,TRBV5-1,TGCGCCAGCATCAAAGACCCTGGGCGTGGGGGAAACACCGGGGAGCTGTTTTTT,CASIKDPGRGGNTGELFF
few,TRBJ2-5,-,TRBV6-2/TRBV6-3,TGTGCCAGCTCCTGGAGTGGAGAGACCCAGTACTTC,CASSWSGETQYF
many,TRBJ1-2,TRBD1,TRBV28,TGTGCCAGCAGTTCGACAGGGACGTTGGGCTACACCTTC,CASSSTGTLGYTF
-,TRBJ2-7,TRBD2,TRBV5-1,TGCGCCAGCACTAGGCAGGGAGGGACCTACGAGCAGTACTTC,CASTRQGGTYEQYF
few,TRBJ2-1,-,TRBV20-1,TGCAGTGCTAGAGCGGGGGAGTACAATGAGCAGTTCTTC,CSARAGEYNEQFF
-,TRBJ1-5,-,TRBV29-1,TGCAGCGTTCAGGGAGGGTTGGGTCAGCCCCAGCATTTT,CSVQGGLGQPQHF
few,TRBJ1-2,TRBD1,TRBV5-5,TGTGCCAGCAGCCCCGGGACAGGGGGATCGCACACCTTC,CASSPGTGGSHTF
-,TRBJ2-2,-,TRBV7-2,TGTGCCAGCAGCTTAGCGACAGATTACACCGGGGAGCTGTTTTTT,CASSLATDYTGELFF
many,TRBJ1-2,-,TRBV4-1,TGCGCCAGCAGCTGGTCCGGGACCGACCCTAACTATGGCTACACCTTC,CASSWSGTDPNYGYTF
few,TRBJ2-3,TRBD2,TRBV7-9,TGTGCCAGCAGCTTCCTCGCTAGCGGGAGCACAGATACGCAGTATTTT,CASSFLASGSTDTQYF
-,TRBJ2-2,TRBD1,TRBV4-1,TGCGCCAGCAGCCAATCCGGGACAGGGATCTTCAACGGGGAGCTGTTTTTT,CASSQSGTGIFNGELFF
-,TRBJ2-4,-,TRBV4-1,TGCGCCAGCAGCCAAGATCCCCACTATGCCAAAAACATTCAGTACTTC,CASSQDPHYAKNIQYF
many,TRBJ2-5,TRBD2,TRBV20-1,TGCAGTGCTAGTAGCGGGGCCCAAGAGACCCAGTACTTC,CSASSGAQETQYF
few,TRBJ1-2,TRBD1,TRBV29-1,TGCAGCGTTGAAGACGGGACAGGGGCTCATGGCTACACCTTC,CSVEDGTGAHGYTF
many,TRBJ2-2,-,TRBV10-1,TGCGCCAGCAGTATCACAGGGAACACCGGGGAGCTGTTTTTT,CASSITGNTGELFF
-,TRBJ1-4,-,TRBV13,TGTGCCAGCAGCATGACAGAAATGGAAAAACTGTTTTTT,CASSMTEMEKLFF
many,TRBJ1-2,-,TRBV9,TGTGCCAGCAGCACGAACTATGGCTACACCTTC,CASSTNYGYTF
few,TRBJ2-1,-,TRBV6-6,TGTGCCAGCACAGGACGGGACCATGAGCAGTTCTTC,CASTGRDHEQFF
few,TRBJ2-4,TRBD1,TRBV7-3,TGTGCCAGCAGCTATGGTGGGACAGGGGGACAAAACATTCAGTACTTC,CASSYGGTGGQNIQYF
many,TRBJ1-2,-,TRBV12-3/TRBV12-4,TGTGCCAGCAGCAATACCTATGGCTACACCTTC,CASSNTYGYTF
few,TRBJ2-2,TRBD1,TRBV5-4,TGTGCCAGCAGTCAGGACAGGGGCAACACCGGGGAGCTGTTTTTT,CASSQDRGNTGELFF
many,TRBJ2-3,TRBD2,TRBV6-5,TGTGCCAGCAGTAGCGGGGGGAGCACAGATACGCAGTATTTT,CASSSGGSTDTQYF
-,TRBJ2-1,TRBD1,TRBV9,TGTGCCAGCAGCCATCCGAGAGGGACAGTTTTCTACAATGAGCAGTTCTTC,CASSHPRGTVFYNEQFF
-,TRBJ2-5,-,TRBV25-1,TGTGCCAGCAGTGAATGGGGTGTTGGGTTCCAAGAGACCCAGTACTTC,CASSEWGVGFQETQYF
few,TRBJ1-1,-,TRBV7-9,TGTGCCAGCAGCTCCCTTGGGGGGGTCACTGAAGCTTTCTTT,CASSSLGGVTEAFF
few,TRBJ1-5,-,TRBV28,TGTGCCAGCAGTTTTAAGCCTCAGCCCCAGCATTTT,CASSFKPQPQHF